The TCR beta chain under discussion was sequenced for a study of blood T cell repertoires in COVID-19. Study-wide background: COVID-19 samples, acute and convalescent, were from the United States, Italy and Spain.

Source study methods: Estimates of nucleated cell counts were drawn from the amplification of reference gene primers. Data came from immunoSEQ multiplex PCR; TCRdb stores just in-frame clones and leaves some out. From that table come the V and J calls and clone size; the DNA was used to work out D and trimming. The sample includes under 150,000 clones, roughly 85% of them seen just once. The sequence was collected from a human donor in a cohort sampled during active COVID-19. The material sequenced was peripheral blood.

As DNA, the CDR3 is TGTGCAAGTCGCAGGGGGGGTTGCTCCTACAATGAGCAGTTCTTC. It yields the protein CASRRGGCSYNEQFF. V gene TRBV12-2 combines with J gene TRBJ2-1; the table's D call of TRBD2 was not tested on the DNA. TRBV12-2 is marked as a pseudogene. This CDR3 contains 15 residues.